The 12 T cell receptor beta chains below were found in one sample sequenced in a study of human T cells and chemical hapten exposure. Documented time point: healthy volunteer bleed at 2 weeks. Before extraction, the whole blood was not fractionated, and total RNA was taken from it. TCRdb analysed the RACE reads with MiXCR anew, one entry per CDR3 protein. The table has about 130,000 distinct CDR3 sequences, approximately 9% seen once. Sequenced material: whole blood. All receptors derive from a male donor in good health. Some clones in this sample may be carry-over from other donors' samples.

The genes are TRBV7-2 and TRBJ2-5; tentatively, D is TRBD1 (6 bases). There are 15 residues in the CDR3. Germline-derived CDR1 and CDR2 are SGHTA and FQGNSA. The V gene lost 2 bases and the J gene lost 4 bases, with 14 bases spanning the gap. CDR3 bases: TGTGCCAGCAGCTTATCCGCAGGGGCCGGAGAGACCCAGTACTTC. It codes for CASSLSAGAGETQYF.

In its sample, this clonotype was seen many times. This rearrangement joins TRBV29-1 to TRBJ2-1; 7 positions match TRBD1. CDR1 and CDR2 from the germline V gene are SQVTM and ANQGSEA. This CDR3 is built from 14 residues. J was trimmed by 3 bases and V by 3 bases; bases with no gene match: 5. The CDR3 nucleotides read TGCAGCGTTGAGACAGGGAATTTCTACAATGAGCAGTTCTTC. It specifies CSVETGNFYNEQFF.

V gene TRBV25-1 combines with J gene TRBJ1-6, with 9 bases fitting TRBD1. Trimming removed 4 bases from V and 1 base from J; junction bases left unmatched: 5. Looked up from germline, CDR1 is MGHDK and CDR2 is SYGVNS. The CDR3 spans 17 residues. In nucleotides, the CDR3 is TGTGCCAGCAGTGGGACAGGGGCTGGTTCCTATAATTCACCCCTCCACTTT. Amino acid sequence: CASSGTGAGSYNSPLHF.

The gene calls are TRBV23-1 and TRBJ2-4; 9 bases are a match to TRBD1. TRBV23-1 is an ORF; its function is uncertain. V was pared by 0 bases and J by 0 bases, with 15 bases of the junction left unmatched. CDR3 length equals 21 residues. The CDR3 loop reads CASSQSPRDRVPLLAKNIQYF. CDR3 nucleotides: TGCGCCAGCAGTCAATCCCCCCGGGACAGGGTTCCTTTGTTAGCCAAAAACATTCAGTACTTC.

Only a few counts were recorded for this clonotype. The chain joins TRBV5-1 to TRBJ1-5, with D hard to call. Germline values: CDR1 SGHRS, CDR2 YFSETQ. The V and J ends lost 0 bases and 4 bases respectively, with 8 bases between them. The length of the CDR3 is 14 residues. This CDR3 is CASSLDSLNQPQHF. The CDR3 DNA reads TGCGCCAGCAGCTTGGACAGTCTAAATCAGCCCCAGCATTTT.

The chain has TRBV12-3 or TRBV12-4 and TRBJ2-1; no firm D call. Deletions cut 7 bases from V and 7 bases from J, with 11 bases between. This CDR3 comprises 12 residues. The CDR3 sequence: CASNSHGNEQFF. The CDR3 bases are TGTGCCAGCAACTCTCACGGGAATGAGCAGTTCTTC.

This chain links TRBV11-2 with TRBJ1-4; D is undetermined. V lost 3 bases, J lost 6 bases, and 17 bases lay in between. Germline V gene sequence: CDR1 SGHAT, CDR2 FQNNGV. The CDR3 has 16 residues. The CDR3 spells CASSFILSELHEKLFF. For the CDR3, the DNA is TGTGCCAGCAGCTTTATCCTGTCCGAACTCCATGAAAAACTGTTTTTT.

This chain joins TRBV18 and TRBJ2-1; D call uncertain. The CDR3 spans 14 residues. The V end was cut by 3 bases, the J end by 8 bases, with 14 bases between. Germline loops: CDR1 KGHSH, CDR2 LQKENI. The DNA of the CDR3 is TGTGCCAGCTCACCGGCTAGTGACGATGATGAGCAGTTCTTC. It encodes CASSPASDDDEQFF.

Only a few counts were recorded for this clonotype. The CDR3 sequence: CASSSPRQGSSYNEQFF. The CDR3 DNA reads TGTGCCAGCAGCTCACCACGACAGGGGAGCTCCTACAATGAGCAGTTCTTC. The V gene is TRBV7-9, the J gene TRBJ2-1; TRBD1 aligns across 8 bases. This CDR3 spans 17 amino acids. V shed 4 bases and J 0 bases; nucleotides not matched to a gene: 8. Germline CDR1 SEHNR, CDR2 FQNEAQ (reference sequence).

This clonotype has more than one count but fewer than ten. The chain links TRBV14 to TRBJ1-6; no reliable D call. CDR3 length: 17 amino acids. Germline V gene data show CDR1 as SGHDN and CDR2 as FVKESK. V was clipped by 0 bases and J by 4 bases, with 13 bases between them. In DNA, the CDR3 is TGTGCCAGCAGCCAAGATCGATTGGCCCCTTATAATTCACCCCTCCACTTT. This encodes CASSQDRLAPYNSPLHF.

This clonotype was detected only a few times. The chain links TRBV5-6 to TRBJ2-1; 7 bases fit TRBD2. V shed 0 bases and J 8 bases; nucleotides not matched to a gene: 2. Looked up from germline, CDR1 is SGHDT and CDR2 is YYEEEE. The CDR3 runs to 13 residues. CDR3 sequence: CASSLERGDEQFF. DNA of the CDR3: TGTGCCAGCAGCTTGGAACGGGGGGATGAGCAGTTCTTC.

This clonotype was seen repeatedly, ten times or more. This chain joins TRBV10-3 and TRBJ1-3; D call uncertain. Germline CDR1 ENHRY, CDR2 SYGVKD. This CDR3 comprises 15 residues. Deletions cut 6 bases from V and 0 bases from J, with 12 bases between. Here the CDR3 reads CAIRDRRNSGNTIYF. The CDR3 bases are TGTGCCATCAGGGATCGACGGAACTCTGGAAACACCATATATTTT.